This TCR beta chain was profiled in a study of vaccination and CD4 T cells after COVID-19. The study's findings and limits: In convalescent patients, a median approximately 86% of post-vaccine SARS-CoV-2-reactive clones appeared only after vaccination. Spike mono-reactivity was found in 304 of 307 vaccine-specific clones from convalescent patients.

In this sample, this clonotype turned up a few times. Its antigen remains unknown. Researchers used the Oncomine TCR Beta short-read assay to sequence DNA from cultured CD4+ T cells. TCRdb processed the PCR reads anew with MiXCR; each CDR3 protein has one entry. The sample has 20,000 to 25,000 distinct CDR3 sequences; 50% to 65% are singletons. Treatment meaning: approximately 10-day PBMC culture with coronavirus spike peptide pools or control peptides (ViraFEST assay). The receptor was isolated from a human donor who had recovered from COVID-19. Sequences were obtained from CD4+ T cells from blood, cultured in vitro.

This chain's CDR3 is CASSLSGTRNTGELFF. As DNA, the CDR3 is TGCGCCAGCAGCTTGAGTGGGACACGGAACACCGGGGAGCTGTTTTTT. The chain combines TRBV5-1 with TRBJ2-2; maybe TRBD1 (6 bases). Trimming took 1 base from V and 1 from J, leaving 11 bases between them. CDR3 length: 16 residues. Germline lookup yields CDR1 SGHRS and CDR2 YFSETQ.